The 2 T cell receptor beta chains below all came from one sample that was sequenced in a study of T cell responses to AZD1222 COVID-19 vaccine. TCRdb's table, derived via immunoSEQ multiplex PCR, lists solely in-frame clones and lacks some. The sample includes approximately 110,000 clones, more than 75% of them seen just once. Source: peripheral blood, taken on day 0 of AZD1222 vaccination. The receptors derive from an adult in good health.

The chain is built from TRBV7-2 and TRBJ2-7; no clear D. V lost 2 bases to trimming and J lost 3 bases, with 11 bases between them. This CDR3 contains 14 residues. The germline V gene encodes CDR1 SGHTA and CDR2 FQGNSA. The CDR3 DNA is TGTGCCAGCAGCTTATTGGGAAGTGGCTACGAGCAGTACTTC. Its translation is CASSLLGSGYEQYF.

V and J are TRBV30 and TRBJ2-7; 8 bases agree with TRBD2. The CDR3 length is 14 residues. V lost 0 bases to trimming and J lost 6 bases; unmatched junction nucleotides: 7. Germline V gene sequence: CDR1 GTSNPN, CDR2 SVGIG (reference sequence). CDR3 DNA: TGTGCCTGGAGTGTCGGGGGGGCCGTTGGCGAGCAGTACTTC. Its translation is CAWSVGGAVGEQYF.